The rows below give T cell receptor beta chains drawn from one sample of a study of PD-L1 blockade in urothelial cancer. The data were produced by immunoSEQ multiplex PCR, yet TCRdb's version contains in-frame clones alone and is incomplete. Of about 52,000 clones in the sample, 70% to 85% are singletons; the top ten hold more than 3.5%. Source: PBMCs, taken around atezolizumab (anti-PD-L1) treatment. These receptors originate from a man in his sixties or seventies with urothelial cancer. CDR3s include the opening cysteine and the closing phenylalanine or tryptophan. A D gene is named only where the DNA matches it firmly. Rows give clone size only sometimes, using once, few, many, or a class for an expanded clone.

V gene	D gene	clone size	J gene	CDR3 DNA	CDR3 protein
TRBV6-5	TRBD1	NA	TRBJ1-2	TGTGCCAGCAGTTTCCGGGGACAGCTAAACTATGGCTACACCTTC	CASSFRGQLNYGYTF
TRBV4-3	TRBD2	NA	TRBJ2-3	TGCGCCAGCAGCCATGCGGGAGGCCCCACAGATACGCAGTATTTT	CASSHAGGPTDTQYF
TRBV19	NA	NA	TRBJ2-5	TGTGCCAGTAGTAAAGACCAGAAAGAGACCCAGTACTTC	CASSKDQKETQYF
TRBV25-1	NA	NA	TRBJ1-1	TGTGCCAGCAAGGCCCCGGGGGGCACTGAAGCTTTCTTT	CASKAPGGTEAFF
TRBV5-1	TRBD2	NA	TRBJ2-1	TGCGCCAGCAGCTTGACTAGCGGGAGGGGTCAGTACAATGAGCAGTTCTTC	CASSLTSGRGQYNEQFF
TRBV12-5	NA	NA	TRBJ2-1	TGTGCTAGTGGCCCGACAGGTTACAATGAGCAGTTCTTC	CASGPTGYNEQFF
TRBV6-1	TRBD1	NA	TRBJ2-7	TGTGCCAGCGCGTGGACAGGGGGGGCCGAGCAGTACTTC	CASAWTGGAEQYF
TRBV4-1	NA	NA	TRBJ2-1	TGCGCCAGCAGCCAAGATCGTCTTCGGGTAGGTTTGAATGAGCAGTTCTTC	CASSQDRLRVGLNEQFF
TRBV2	TRBD1	NA	TRBJ1-5	TGTGCCAGCAGCCGGACAGGGGTTCAGCAGCCCCAGCATTTT	CASSRTGVQQPQHF
TRBV29-1	NA	NA	TRBJ2-5	TGCAGCGTTTGGGGGAGGAGGGGCCAAGAGACCCAGTACTTC	CSVWGRRGQETQYF
TRBV19	NA	NA	TRBJ2-1	TGTGCCAGTAGTAGGAGGGAGACCTACAATGAGCAGTTCTTC	CASSRRETYNEQFF
TRBV9	NA	medium-sized	TRBJ2-7	TGTGCCAGCAGCGTAGGAGAGACAGGTGCCTACGAGCAGTACTTC	CASSVGETGAYEQYF
TRBV5-6	TRBD2	NA	TRBJ2-1	TGTGCCAGCTGCCGGGGGGTGTACAATGAGCAGTTCTTC	CASCRGVYNEQFF
TRBV7-2	TRBD2	NA	TRBJ2-7	TGTGCCAGCAGCCCTCGACTAGCGGTTGGGTCCTACGAGCAGTACTTC	CASSPRLAVGSYEQYF
TRBV29-1	NA	NA	TRBJ1-1	TGCAGCGTTGTCGGAACCGTTCGGGGGGCTGAAGCTTTCTTT	CSVVGTVRGAEAFF
TRBV7-9	TRBD2	NA	TRBJ2-7	TGTGCCAGCAGCTTAGCATTAGGGACTAGCGGTGAGCAGTACTTC	CASSLALGTSGEQYF
TRBV7-2	TRBD2	NA	TRBJ2-1	TGTGCCAGCAGCTTACTTAGCCTAGCGGGAGGTCGAGAGCAGTTCTTC	CASSLLSLAGGREQFF
TRBV7-3	NA	NA	TRBJ1-2	TGTGCCAGCAGCTTAGATGGACAAAGCTATGGCTACACCTTC	CASSLDGQSYGYTF
TRBV18	TRBD2	NA	TRBJ2-3	TGTGCCAGCTCACCGATCCTTCTAGCGGAGGGGTCCGCCAATACGCAGTATTTT	CASSPILLAEGSANTQYF
TRBV19	NA	NA	TRBJ1-2	TGTGCCAGTAGTATCAGGGGCGGGGAGGGCTATGGCTACACCTTC	CASSIRGGEGYGYTF
TRBV11-2	NA	NA	TRBJ2-3	TGTGCCAGCAGCGAGCGGAGGGCCGCCTCCACAGATACGCAGTATTTT	CASSERRAASTDTQYF
TRBV7-2	NA	NA	TRBJ1-1	TGTGCCAGCAGCCCAGGGGTGGCGGACACTGAAGCTTTCTTT	CASSPGVADTEAFF
TRBV10-3	NA	few	TRBJ2-1	TGTGCCATCAAACTCGATCGCTACAATGAGCAGTTCTTC	CAIKLDRYNEQFF
TRBV5-1	NA	once	TRBJ1-2	TGCGCCAGCCGGGCCTCACAGGGAAATATGAATAATGGCTACACCTTC	CASRASQGNMNNGYTF
TRBV19	NA	NA	TRBJ2-2	TGTGCCAGTAGTACCAAACTAGGAACCGGGGAGCTGTTTTTT	CASSTKLGTGELFF
TRBV4-2	NA	NA	TRBJ1-1	TGTGCCAGCAGCCTCACACAGACTGAAGCTTTCTTT	CASSLTQTEAFF